The rows below give T cell receptor beta chains drawn from one sample of a study of human T cells and chemical hapten exposure. Each CDR3 protein is one row after TCRdb ran MiXCR on the RACE reads. This sample has about 380,000 distinct CDR3 sequences, with approximately 5.1% found just once. This sample comprised whole blood, obtained in connection with sensitization to the hapten diphenylcyclopropenone (DPC). The origin of the receptors is a woman aged 45-65 years with alopecia areata. Some clones in this sample may be carry-over from other donors' samples. The CDR3 runs from the conserved cysteine through the conserved F or W. The D gene is left open where the match is weak. Not all rows give a size; the values are once, few, many and, for expanded clones, a class.

TRBJ2-1 | many | TRBD2 | TRBV11-2 | CASSSLAGTYNEQFF | TGTGCCAGCAGCTCTTTAGCGGGGACTTACAATGAGCAGTTCTTC
TRBJ1-2 | few | NA | TRBV21-1 | CASSRRTNYGYTF | TGTGCCAGCAGCCGGCGTACTAACTATGGCTACACCTTC
TRBJ2-7 | many | NA | TRBV25-1 | CASSTALRYEQYF | TGTGCCAGCAGTACGGCTCTCAGATACGAGCAGTACTTC
TRBJ2-1 | few | NA | TRBV27 | CASRGSLLAPDEQFF | TGTGCCAGCAGAGGCTCCCTCCTAGCGCCGGATGAGCAGTTCTTC
TRBJ2-7 | many | NA | TRBV6-1 | CASSEAGSEQYF | TGTGCCAGCAGTGAAGCGGGGAGCGAGCAGTACTTC
TRBJ2-5 | few | NA | TRBV2 | CASSERGTTRQETQYF | TGTGCCAGCAGTGAAAGGGGTACGACCCGCCAAGAGACCCAGTACTTC
TRBJ1-5 | few | NA | TRBV11-2 | CASSLHLDQPQHF | TGTGCCAGCAGTTTACACCTGGATCAGCCCCAGCATTTT
TRBJ1-1 | many | TRBD1 | TRBV10-3 | CAISGTGIQNTEAFF | TGTGCCATCAGTGGGACAGGGATTCAGAACACTGAAGCTTTCTTT
TRBJ1-3 | many | NA | TRBV10-3 | CASGGRMSSGNTIYF | TGTGCCAGCGGGGGACGGATGAGCTCTGGAAACACCATATATTTT
TRBJ1-5 | NA | NA | TRBV12-3/TRBV12-4 | CASSPAPYSNQPQHF | TGTGCCAGCAGTCCAGCCCCATATAGCAATCAGCCCCAGCATTTT